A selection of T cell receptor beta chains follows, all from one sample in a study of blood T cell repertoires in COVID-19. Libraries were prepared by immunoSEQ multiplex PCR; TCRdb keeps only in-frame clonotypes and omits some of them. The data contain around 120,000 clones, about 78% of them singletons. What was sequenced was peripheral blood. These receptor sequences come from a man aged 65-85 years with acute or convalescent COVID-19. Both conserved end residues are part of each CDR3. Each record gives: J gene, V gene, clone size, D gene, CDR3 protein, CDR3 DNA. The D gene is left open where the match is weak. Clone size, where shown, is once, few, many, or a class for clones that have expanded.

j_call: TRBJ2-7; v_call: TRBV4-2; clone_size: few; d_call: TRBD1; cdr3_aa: CASSQDQESRDRSSYEQYF; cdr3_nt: TGTGCCAGCAGCCAAGATCAGGAGAGTCGGGACAGGAGTTCCTACGAGCAGTACTTC
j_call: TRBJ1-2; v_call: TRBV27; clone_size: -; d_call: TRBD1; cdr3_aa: CASSASTTGGWGYTF; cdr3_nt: TGTGCCAGCAGTGCAAGCACGACAGGGGGCTGGGGCTACACCTTC
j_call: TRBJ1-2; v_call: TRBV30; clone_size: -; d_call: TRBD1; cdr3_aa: CALDRDGYTF; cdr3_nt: TGTGCCTTAGACAGGGATGGCTACACCTTC
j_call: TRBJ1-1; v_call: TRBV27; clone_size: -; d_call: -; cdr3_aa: CASSFVGQINTFF; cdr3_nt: TGTGCCAGCAGTTTCGTGGGGCAGATTAATACTTTCTTT
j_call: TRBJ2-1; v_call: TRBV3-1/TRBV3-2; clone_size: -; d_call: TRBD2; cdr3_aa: CASSQRAGGLNEQFF; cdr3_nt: TGTGCCAGCAGCCAGCGGGCGGGGGGGCTTAATGAGCAGTTCTTC
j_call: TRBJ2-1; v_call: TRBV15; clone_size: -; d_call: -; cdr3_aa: CATSRDPLEEQFF; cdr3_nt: TGTGCCACCAGCAGAGATCCTCTTGAGGAGCAGTTCTTC
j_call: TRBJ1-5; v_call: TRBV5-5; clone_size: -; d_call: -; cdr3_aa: CASSPGQSNQPQHF; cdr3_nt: TGTGCCAGCAGCCCCGGACAGAGCAATCAGCCCCAGCATTTT
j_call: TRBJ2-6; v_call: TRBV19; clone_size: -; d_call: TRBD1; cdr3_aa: CASTDTGVYNSGANVLTF; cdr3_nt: TGTGCCAGTACCGATACAGGGGTCTACAACTCTGGGGCCAACGTCCTGACTTTC
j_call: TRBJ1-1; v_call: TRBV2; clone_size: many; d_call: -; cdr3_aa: CASSEQGMGEAFF; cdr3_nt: TGTGCCAGCAGTGAACAGGGGATGGGTGAAGCTTTCTTT
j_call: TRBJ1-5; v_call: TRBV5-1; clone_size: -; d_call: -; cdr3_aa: CASSPGGGRAPQHF; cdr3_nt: TGCGCCAGCAGCCCCGGGGGGGGGCGCGCCCCCCAGCATTTT
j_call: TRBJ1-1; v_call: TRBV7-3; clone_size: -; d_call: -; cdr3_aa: CASRRDRAGTEAFF; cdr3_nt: TGTGCCAGCAGAAGAGACAGAGCGGGCACTGAAGCTTTCTTT
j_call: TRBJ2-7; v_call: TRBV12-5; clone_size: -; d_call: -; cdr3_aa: CASGLVDSSYEQYF; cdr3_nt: TGTGCTAGTGGTTTGGTAGACAGCTCCTACGAGCAGTACTTC
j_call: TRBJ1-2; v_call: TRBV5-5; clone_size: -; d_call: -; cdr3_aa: CASSLIPGHKNYGYTF; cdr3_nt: TGTGCCAGCAGCCTGATACCGGGACACAAAAACTATGGCTACACCTTC
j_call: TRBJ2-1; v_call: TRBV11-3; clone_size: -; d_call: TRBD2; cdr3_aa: CASSSGLAVGEQFF; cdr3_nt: TGTGCCAGCAGCTCCGGACTAGCGGTAGGTGAGCAGTTCTTC
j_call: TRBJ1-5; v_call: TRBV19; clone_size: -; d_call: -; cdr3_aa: CASQGIGNQPQHF; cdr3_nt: TGTGCCAGCCAGGGTATAGGGAATCAGCCCCAGCATTTT
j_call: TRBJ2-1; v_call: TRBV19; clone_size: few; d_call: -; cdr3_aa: CASSIDIEGGLRNEQFF; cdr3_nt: TGTGCCAGTAGTATAGATATCGAGGGGGGGCTTCGGAATGAGCAGTTCTTC
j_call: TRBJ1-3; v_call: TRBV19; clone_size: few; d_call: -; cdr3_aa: CASSPTVPSSGNTIYF; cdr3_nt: TGTGCCAGTAGTCCCACAGTTCCCTCCAGTGGAAACACCATATATTTT
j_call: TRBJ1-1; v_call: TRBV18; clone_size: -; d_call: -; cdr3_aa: CASSPVPGDTEAFF; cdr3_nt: TGTGCCAGCTCACCAGTCCCGGGTGACACTGAAGCTTTCTTT
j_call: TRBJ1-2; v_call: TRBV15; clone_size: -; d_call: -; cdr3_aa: CATSPSALGLGYTF; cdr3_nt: TGTGCCACCAGCCCTAGCGCTTTAGGGTTGGGGTACACCTTC
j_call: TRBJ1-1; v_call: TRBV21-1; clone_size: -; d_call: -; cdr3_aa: CASTPRLTENTEAFF; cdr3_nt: TGTGCCAGCACCCCTCGACTGACAGAGAACACTGAAGCTTTCTTT
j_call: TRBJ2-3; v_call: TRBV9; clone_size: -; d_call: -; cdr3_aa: CASSVGRTDYTDTQYF; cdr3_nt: TGTGCCAGCAGCGTAGGGAGGACAGACTACACAGATACGCAGTATTTT
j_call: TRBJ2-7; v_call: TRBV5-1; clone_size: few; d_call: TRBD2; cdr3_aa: CASSYRTSGAYEQYF; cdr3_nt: TGCGCCAGCAGCTACAGGACTAGCGGGGCCTACGAGCAGTACTTC
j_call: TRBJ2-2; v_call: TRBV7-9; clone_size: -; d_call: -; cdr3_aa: CASSPRAGAPNTGELFF; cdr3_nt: TGTGCCAGCAGCCCGCGCGCAGGGGCCCCGAACACCGGGGAGCTGTTTTTT
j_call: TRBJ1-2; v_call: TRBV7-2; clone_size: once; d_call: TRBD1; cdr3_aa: CASSPSHGTGTGYGYTF; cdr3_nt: TGTGCCAGCAGCCCCTCCCACGGGACAGGGACCGGCTATGGCTACACCTTC
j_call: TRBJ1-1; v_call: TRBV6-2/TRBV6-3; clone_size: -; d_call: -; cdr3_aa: CASSYGGEGTEAFF; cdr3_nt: TGTGCCAGCAGTTACGGTGGGGAGGGAACTGAAGCTTTCTTT
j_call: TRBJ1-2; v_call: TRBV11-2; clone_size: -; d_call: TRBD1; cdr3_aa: CASRTGQNYGYTF; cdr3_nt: TGTGCCAGCAGGACGGGACAGAACTATGGCTACACCTTC
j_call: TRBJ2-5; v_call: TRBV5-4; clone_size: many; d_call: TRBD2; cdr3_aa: CASSLFGTIGEGAETQYF; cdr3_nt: TGTGCCAGCAGCTTGTTCGGGACTATAGGTGAGGGAGCGGAGACCCAGTACTTC
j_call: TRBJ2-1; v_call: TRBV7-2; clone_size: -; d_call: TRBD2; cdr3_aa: CASSFSGASSYNEQFF; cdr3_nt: TGTGCCAGCAGCTTTAGCGGGGCTAGCTCCTACAATGAGCAGTTCTTC
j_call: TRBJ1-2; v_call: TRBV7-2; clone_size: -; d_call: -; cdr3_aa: CASSLDTFPGTSFNYGYTF; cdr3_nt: TGTGCCAGCAGCCTTGATACTTTCCCGGGAACATCCTTTAACTATGGCTACACCTTC
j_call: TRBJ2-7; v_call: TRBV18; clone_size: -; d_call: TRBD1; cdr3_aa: CASSPRTGIRYF; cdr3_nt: TGTGCCAGCTCACCACGGACAGGGATTCGGTACTTC
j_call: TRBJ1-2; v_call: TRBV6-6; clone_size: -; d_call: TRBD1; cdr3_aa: CASRIQGVSGYTF; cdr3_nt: TGTGCCAGCAGGATACAGGGGGTTAGTGGCTACACCTTC
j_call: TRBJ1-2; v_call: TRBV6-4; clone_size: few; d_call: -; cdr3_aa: CASSKEGTSSWIYGYTF; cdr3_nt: TGTGCCAGCAGTAAGGAGGGAACATCTTCTTGGATCTATGGCTACACCTTC
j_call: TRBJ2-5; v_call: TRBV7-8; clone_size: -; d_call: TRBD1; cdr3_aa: CASSSRTGRPLQETQYF; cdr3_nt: TGTGCCAGCAGCTCTCGGACAGGGAGGCCCCTCCAAGAGACCCAGTACTTC
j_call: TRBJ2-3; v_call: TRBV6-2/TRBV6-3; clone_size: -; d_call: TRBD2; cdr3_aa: CASSTSGASGADTQYF; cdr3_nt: TGTGCCAGCAGTACAAGTGGGGCTAGCGGGGCAGATACGCAGTATTTT
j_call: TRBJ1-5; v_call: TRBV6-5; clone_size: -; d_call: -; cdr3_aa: CASSYSAPNSNQPQHF; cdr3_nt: TGTGCCAGCAGTTACTCGGCACCGAATAGCAATCAGCCCCAGCATTTT
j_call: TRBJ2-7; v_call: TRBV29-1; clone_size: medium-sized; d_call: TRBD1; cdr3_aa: CSAAGTGVGEQYF; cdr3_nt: TGCAGTGCCGCCGGGACAGGGGTAGGAGAGCAGTACTTC
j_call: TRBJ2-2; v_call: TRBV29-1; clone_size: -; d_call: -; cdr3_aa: CSVAYRGSGELFF; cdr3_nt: TGCAGCGTTGCCTATCGAGGGTCCGGGGAGCTGTTTTTT
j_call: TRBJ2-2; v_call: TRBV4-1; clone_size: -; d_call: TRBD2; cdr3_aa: CASSQAPAGGPSGELFF; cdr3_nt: TGCGCCAGCAGCCAAGCACCAGCGGGGGGGCCCTCCGGGGAGCTGTTTTTT
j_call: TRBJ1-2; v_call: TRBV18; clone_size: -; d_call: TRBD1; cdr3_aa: CASSSRPRDRSYYGYTF; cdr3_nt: TGTGCCAGCTCTTCCCGTCCACGGGACAGGAGTTACTATGGCTACACCTTC
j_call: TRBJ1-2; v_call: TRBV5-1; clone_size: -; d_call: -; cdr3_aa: CASSSSGFSPYGYTF; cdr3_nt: TGCGCCAGCAGTTCATCGGGATTCAGTCCCTATGGCTACACCTTC
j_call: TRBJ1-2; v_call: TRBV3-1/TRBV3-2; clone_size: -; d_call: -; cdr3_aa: CASSPRIRGKENYGYTF; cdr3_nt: TGTGCCAGCAGTCCACGAATCAGGGGCAAGGAGAACTATGGCTACACCTTC
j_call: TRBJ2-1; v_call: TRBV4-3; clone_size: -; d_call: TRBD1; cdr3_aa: CASSQEGDREHNEQFF; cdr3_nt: TGCGCCAGCAGCCAAGAGGGGGACAGGGAACACAATGAGCAGTTCTTC
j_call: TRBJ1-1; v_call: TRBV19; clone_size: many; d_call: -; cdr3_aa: CASSHRNTEAFF; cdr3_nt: TGTGCCAGTAGTCACAGAAACACTGAAGCTTTCTTT
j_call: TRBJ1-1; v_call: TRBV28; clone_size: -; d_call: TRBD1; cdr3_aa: CASGTGPMNTEAFF; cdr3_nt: TGTGCCAGCGGGACAGGGCCGATGAACACTGAAGCTTTCTTT
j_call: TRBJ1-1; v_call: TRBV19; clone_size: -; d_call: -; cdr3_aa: CASRPGVFGTEAFF; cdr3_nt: TGTGCCAGTAGGCCGGGGGTCTTTGGAACTGAAGCTTTCTTT
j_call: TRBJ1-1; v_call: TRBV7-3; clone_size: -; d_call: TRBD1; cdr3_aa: CASSLYRTGGLNTEAFF; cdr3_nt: TGTGCCAGCAGCCTCTATAGGACAGGGGGCCTGAACACTGAAGCTTTCTTT
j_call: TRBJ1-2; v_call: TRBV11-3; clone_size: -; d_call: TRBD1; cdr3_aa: CASSGDRGLRGYTF; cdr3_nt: TGTGCCAGCAGCGGGGACAGGGGGCTCCGTGGCTACACCTTC
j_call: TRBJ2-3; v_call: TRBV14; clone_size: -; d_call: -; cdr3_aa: CASSQDRSAGTDTQYF; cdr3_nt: TGTGCCAGCAGCCAAGATCGCAGTGCCGGCACAGATACGCAGTATTTT
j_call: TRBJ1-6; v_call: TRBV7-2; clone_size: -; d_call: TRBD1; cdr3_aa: CASSTSGQGALSPLHF; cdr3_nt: TGTGCCAGCAGCACCTCTGGACAGGGGGCTTTGTCACCCCTCCACTTT
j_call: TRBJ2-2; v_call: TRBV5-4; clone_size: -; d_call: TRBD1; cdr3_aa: CASSLGGTGTGELFF; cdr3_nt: TGTGCCAGCAGCTTAGGGGGGACAGGCACCGGGGAGCTGTTTTTT